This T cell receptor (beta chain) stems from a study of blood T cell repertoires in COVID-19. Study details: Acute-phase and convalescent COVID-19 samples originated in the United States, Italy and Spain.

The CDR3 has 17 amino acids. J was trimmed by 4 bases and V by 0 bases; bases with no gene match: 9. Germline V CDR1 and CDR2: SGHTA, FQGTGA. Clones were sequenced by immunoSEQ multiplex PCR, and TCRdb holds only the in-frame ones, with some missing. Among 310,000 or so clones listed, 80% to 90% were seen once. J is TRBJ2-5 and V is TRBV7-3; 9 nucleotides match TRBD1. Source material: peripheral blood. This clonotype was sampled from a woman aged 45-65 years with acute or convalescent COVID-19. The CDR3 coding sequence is TGTGCCAGCAGCTTAACACCTCCGGGACAGGGCGGAGAGACCCAGTACTTC. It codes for CASSLTPPGQGGETQYF.